This entry features one T cell receptor beta chain sequence. Antigen unknown. This sample stems from a study of T-cell memory formation after mild COVID-19. Study-wide context: Across donors, TCR clusters were largely donor specific.

Per the germline V gene, CDR1 is MNHEY and CDR2 is SVGAGI. The CDR3 spans 16 residues. Trimming left V 7 bases short and J 1 base short, with 20 bases between. The 5'RACE method, run with constant-segment primers, produced TCR alpha and TCR beta cDNA libraries (carrying sample barcodes and UMIs). TCRdb re-derived calls from the 5' RACE reads in MiXCR, one entry per CDR3 protein. The repertoire has about 400,000 distinct CDR3 sequences, approximately 15% of them found once; the top ten carry roughly 22%. Study-level findings and limits: Memory sampled before infection contained some responding clones, suggesting cross-reactive memory joined. CD4+ contracting clones lay mainly in CM and EM, CD8+ ones in EMRA.

This sequence was found in a man between 18 and 35 years old who had mild COVID-19 (a few samples of this study predate the infection). Cell type and time point are not known. The sequenced sample consisted of PBMCs or a T cell subset sorted from them (not recorded which). V and J are TRBV6-5 and TRBJ2-7; a weak D match, TRBD1 (6 bases). The CDR3 region has the DNA TGTGCCAGCACCCCCGTCGCGGCAGGGGAGTCCTACGAGCAGTACTTC. Amino acids: CASTPVAAGESYEQYF.